This is a list of T cell receptor beta chains from one sample in a study of T cell responses to AZD1222 COVID-19 vaccine. Method: immunoSEQ multiplex PCR; TCRdb's copy keeps in-frame clones and lacks some. The sample lists approximately 150,000 clones; around 90% were seen once. Sequencing was performed on peripheral blood, taken 28 days after the second AZD1222 dose. The source is an adult who received the AZD1222 COVID-19 vaccine. The CDR3 runs from the conserved cysteine through the conserved F or W. The order of the fields is J gene, D gene, clone size, V gene, CDR3 protein, CDR3 DNA. A D gene is named only where the DNA matches it firmly. The listing skips clone size in some rows; elsewhere it reads once, few, many or a size class.

J gene: TRBJ2-2; D gene: .; clone size: .; V gene: TRBV9; CDR3 protein: CASSVESRRGGTGELFF; CDR3 DNA: TGTGCCAGCAGCGTAGAGTCCAGGAGGGGCGGGACCGGGGAGCTGTTTTTT
J gene: TRBJ1-5; D gene: .; clone size: .; V gene: TRBV27; CDR3 protein: CASSKTGNQPQHF; CDR3 DNA: TGTGCCAGCAGTAAGACAGGTAATCAGCCCCAGCATTTT
J gene: TRBJ2-4; D gene: TRBD1; clone size: .; V gene: TRBV19; CDR3 protein: CASSMPLAGGEAKNIQYF; CDR3 DNA: TGTGCCAGTAGTATGCCCCTCGCAGGGGGCGAGGCCAAAAACATTCAGTACTTC
J gene: TRBJ2-4; D gene: TRBD2; clone size: .; V gene: TRBV19; CDR3 protein: CASSGRPFEREGTLAKNIQYF; CDR3 DNA: TGTGCCAGTAGTGGGCGCCCCTTTGAGCGGGAGGGAACCCTAGCCAAAAACATTCAGTACTTC
J gene: TRBJ2-1; D gene: TRBD2; clone size: .; V gene: TRBV5-1; CDR3 protein: CASSLVASGGANEQFF; CDR3 DNA: TGCGCCAGCAGCTTGGTAGCTAGCGGGGGGGCAAATGAGCAGTTCTTC
J gene: TRBJ1-5; D gene: TRBD1; clone size: .; V gene: TRBV30; CDR3 protein: CAWSPGQLNQPQHF; CDR3 DNA: TGTGCCTGGAGTCCGGGACAGCTGAATCAGCCCCAGCATTTT
J gene: TRBJ1-2; D gene: TRBD1; clone size: .; V gene: TRBV15; CDR3 protein: CATSSKGDRGGYTF; CDR3 DNA: TGTGCCACCAGCAGCAAAGGGGACAGGGGAGGCTACACCTTC
J gene: TRBJ2-7; D gene: .; clone size: .; V gene: TRBV18; CDR3 protein: CASSPGDEQYF; CDR3 DNA: TGTGCCAGCTCACCAGGGGACGAGCAGTACTTC
J gene: TRBJ1-1; D gene: .; clone size: .; V gene: TRBV11-1; CDR3 protein: CASSLLGDTEAFF; CDR3 DNA: TGTGCCAGCAGCTTACTGGGGGACACTGAAGCTTTCTTT
J gene: TRBJ1-2; D gene: .; clone size: .; V gene: TRBV28; CDR3 protein: CASSLDKVEGYTF; CDR3 DNA: TGTGCCAGCAGTTTAGATAAGGTTGAAGGCTACACCTTC
J gene: TRBJ2-7; D gene: .; clone size: .; V gene: TRBV3-1/TRBV3-2; CDR3 protein: CASLGPGSEQYF; CDR3 DNA: TGTGCCAGCTTGGGCCCAGGGAGCGAGCAGTACTTC
J gene: TRBJ2-3; D gene: .; clone size: .; V gene: TRBV14; CDR3 protein: CASSQDRQARDTQYF; CDR3 DNA: TGTGCCAGCAGCCAAGATCGGCAGGCCCGAGATACGCAGTATTTT
J gene: TRBJ1-2; D gene: TRBD1; clone size: .; V gene: TRBV19; CDR3 protein: CASRQRAGGDYGYTF; CDR3 DNA: TGTGCCAGTAGGCAAAGAGCAGGGGGCGACTATGGCTACACCTTC
J gene: TRBJ2-5; D gene: .; clone size: .; V gene: TRBV19; CDR3 protein: CASSLRGASQETQYF; CDR3 DNA: TGTGCCAGTAGTCTACGAGGAGCCTCCCAAGAGACCCAGTACTTC
J gene: TRBJ1-5; D gene: .; clone size: .; V gene: TRBV19; CDR3 protein: CASIEGPYSNQPQHF; CDR3 DNA: TGTGCCAGTATTGAGGGACCCTATAGCAATCAGCCCCAGCATTTT
J gene: TRBJ1-6; D gene: .; clone size: .; V gene: TRBV27; CDR3 protein: CASGLYNSPLHF; CDR3 DNA: TGTGCCAGCGGTCTCTATAATTCACCCCTCCACTTT
J gene: TRBJ2-6; D gene: .; clone size: few; V gene: TRBV9; CDR3 protein: CASSVEVWANVLTF; CDR3 DNA: TGTGCCAGCAGCGTTGAAGTCTGGGCCAACGTCCTGACTTTC
J gene: TRBJ1-1; D gene: .; clone size: .; V gene: TRBV5-8; CDR3 protein: CASSSGERTEAFF; CDR3 DNA: TGTGCCAGCAGCTCGGGCGAGAGGACTGAAGCTTTCTTT
J gene: TRBJ2-2; D gene: TRBD1; clone size: .; V gene: TRBV27; CDR3 protein: CASSFGQAGAPGELFF; CDR3 DNA: TGTGCCAGCAGTTTTGGACAGGCCGGGGCACCCGGGGAGCTGTTTTTT
J gene: TRBJ2-7; D gene: .; clone size: .; V gene: TRBV21-1; CDR3 protein: CASSKAPLSTLAGGPNEQYF; CDR3 DNA: TGTGCCAGCAGCAAAGCCCCACTCTCTACACTAGCGGGGGGCCCAAACGAGCAGTACTTC
J gene: TRBJ2-3; D gene: .; clone size: .; V gene: TRBV24-1; CDR3 protein: CATSETGITDTQYF; CDR3 DNA: TGTGCCACCAGTGAGACGGGCATTACAGATACGCAGTATTTT
J gene: TRBJ2-3; D gene: .; clone size: .; V gene: TRBV19; CDR3 protein: CASQNHWGEDTQYF; CDR3 DNA: TGTGCCAGCCAAAACCACTGGGGGGAGGATACGCAGTATTTT
J gene: TRBJ1-2; D gene: .; clone size: .; V gene: TRBV25-1; CDR3 protein: CASSEQGHPLYGYTF; CDR3 DNA: TGTGCCAGCAGTGAACAGGGGCACCCGCTCTATGGCTACACCTTC
J gene: TRBJ2-1; D gene: .; clone size: .; V gene: TRBV11-2; CDR3 protein: CASSLTTRDEQFF; CDR3 DNA: TGTGCCAGCAGCTTAACCACTAGAGATGAGCAGTTCTTC
J gene: TRBJ2-6; D gene: .; clone size: few; V gene: TRBV4-3; CDR3 protein: CASSQDASSGANVLTF; CDR3 DNA: TGCGCCAGCAGCCAAGATGCCAGCTCTGGGGCCAACGTCCTGACTTTC
J gene: TRBJ1-4; D gene: .; clone size: .; V gene: TRBV7-9; CDR3 protein: CASSLDQGPNEKLFF; CDR3 DNA: TGTGCCAGCAGCTTAGATCAGGGACCTAATGAAAAACTGTTTTTT
J gene: TRBJ1-4; D gene: .; clone size: once; V gene: TRBV2; CDR3 protein: CASRKSWRKGEKLFF; CDR3 DNA: TGTGCCAGCAGAAAGAGCTGGCGGAAGGGAGAAAAACTGTTTTTT